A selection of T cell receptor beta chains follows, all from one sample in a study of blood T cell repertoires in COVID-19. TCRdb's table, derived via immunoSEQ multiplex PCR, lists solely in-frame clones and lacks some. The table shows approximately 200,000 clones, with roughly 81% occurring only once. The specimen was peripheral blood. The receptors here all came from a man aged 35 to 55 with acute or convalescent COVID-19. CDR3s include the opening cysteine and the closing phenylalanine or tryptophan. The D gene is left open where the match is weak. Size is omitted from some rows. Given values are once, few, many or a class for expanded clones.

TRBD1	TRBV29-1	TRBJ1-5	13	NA	TGCAGCGTTGAGCGGACAGGGGATCAGCCCCAGCATTTT	CSVERTGDQPQHF
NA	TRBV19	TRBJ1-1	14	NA	TGTGCCAGTTGTCCCGGGACATGGAACACTGAAGCTTTCTTT	CASCPGTWNTEAFF
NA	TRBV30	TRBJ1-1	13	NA	TGTGCCTGGAATGTGCAGATGAACACTGAAGCTTTCTTT	CAWNVQMNTEAFF
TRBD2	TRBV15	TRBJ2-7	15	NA	TGTGCCACCAGCATTATTAGCGGGGGTCTCTACGAGCAGTACTTC	CATSIISGGLYEQYF
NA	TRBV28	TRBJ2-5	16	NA	TGTGCCAGCACTCCCGCCCCGGGGGGCGGGGGAGAGACCCAGTACTTC	CASTPAPGGGGETQYF
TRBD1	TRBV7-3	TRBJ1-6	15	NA	TGTGCCAGCAGCTTAGGACAGGGGTTTGATTCACCCCTCCACTTT	CASSLGQGFDSPLHF
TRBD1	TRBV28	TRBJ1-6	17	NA	TGTGCCAGCAGACCTTATGTCGGGACAGGCATTTCTTCACCCCTCCACTTT	CASRPYVGTGISSPLHF
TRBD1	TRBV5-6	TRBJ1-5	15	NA	TGTGCCAGCAGTCCGGGACAGGGCTACAATCAGCCCCAGCATTTT	CASSPGQGYNQPQHF
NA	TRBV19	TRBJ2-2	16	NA	TGTGCCAGTAGTCCCTCCTGGACACCGAACACCGGGGAGCTGTTTTTT	CASSPSWTPNTGELFF
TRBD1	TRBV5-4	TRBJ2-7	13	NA	TGTGCCAGCAGCACCAGGGGGTCGGTCGAGCAGTACTTC	CASSTRGSVEQYF
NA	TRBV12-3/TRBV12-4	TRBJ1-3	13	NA	TGTGCCAGCAGTGCCGGGAAAGGAAACACCATATATTTT	CASSAGKGNTIYF
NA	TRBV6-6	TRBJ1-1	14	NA	TGTGCCAGCAGTTACCCCCCAGGTGGGACTGAAGCTTTCTTT	CASSYPPGGTEAFF
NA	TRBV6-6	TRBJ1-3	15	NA	TGTGCCAGCAGTGCAGGGGTTGGTACTGGAAACACCATATATTTT	CASSAGVGTGNTIYF
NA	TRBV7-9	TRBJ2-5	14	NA	TGTGCCAGCAGCTCAACAAGGGAGCAAGAGACCCAGTACTTC	CASSSTREQETQYF
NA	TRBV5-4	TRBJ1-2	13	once	TGTGCCAGCAGCCCCCCAGGGTCGGGTGGCTACACCTTC	CASSPPGSGGYTF
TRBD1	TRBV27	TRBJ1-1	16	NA	TGTGCCAGCAGTTTATCTACGACAGGGGGCGGCACTGAAGCTTTCTTT	CASSLSTTGGGTEAFF
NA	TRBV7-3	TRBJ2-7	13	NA	TGTGCCAGCAGCTTGAGTCCAGGGGAGGAGCAGTACTTC	CASSLSPGEEQYF
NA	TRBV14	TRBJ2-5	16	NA	TGTGCCAGCAGCCAAGGAGAGGGGGACCGCAAGAGGGCCCAGTACTTC	CASSQGEGDRKRAQYF